The source of this T cell receptor beta chain is a study of blood T cell repertoires in COVID-19. Trimming stripped 1 base from V and 2 bases from J, with 8 bases between. This CDR3 is 14 amino acids long. Germline lookup yields CDR1 MNHNS and CDR2 SASEGT. Generated by immunoSEQ multiplex PCR, the TCRdb table keeps only in-frame clones and is missing some. The table lists 150,000 to 200,000 clones, roughly 88% of them singletons. This chain links TRBV6-1 with TRBJ2-5, with D maybe TRBD1 (6 bases). This clonotype originated in a woman of 80 years or more with acute or convalescent COVID-19. The sample taken for sequencing was peripheral blood. The CDR3 nucleotides are TGTGCCAGCAGTGAAGGAGGGGGTCAAGAGACCCAGTACTTC. Translation: CASSEGGGQETQYF.